This paragraph covers one TCR beta chain sequence. This specimen includes other DNA sequences encoding the same CDR3. This sample stems from a study of blood T cell repertoires in COVID-19. Study-wide background: Material from acute and convalescent COVID-19 was sourced from the United States, Italy and Spain.

This CDR3 has 12 amino acids. Germline CDR1 and CDR2: MNHEY and SVGAGI. V was clipped by 0 bases and J by 5 bases, with 4 bases between them. Original methodology: How many nucleated cells were present was estimated from reference gene primer amplification. Measured with immunoSEQ multiplex PCR; TCRdb has only the in-frame clones, and not every one. The V and J calls and the clone size are those of that table, but D and trimming were determined from the DNA. The top ten clones hold 3.5% of a sample with 55,000 to 75,000 clones, roughly 88% of them seen once. This chain links TRBV6-5 with TRBJ2-5; unclear D gene. The sequence derives from a man between 50 and 59 years old with active COVID-19. Sequencing was performed on peripheral blood. This CDR3 reads CASSYSSETQYF. The CDR3 nucleotides read TGTGCCAGCAGTTACTCCTCCGAGACCCAGTACTTC.